Following are 3 T cell receptor beta chains from one sample sequenced in a study of shared clonotypes between healthy human individuals. The naive CD8 fraction comprised CD45RO-negative cells positively selected for CCR7 and excluded terminally differentiated effector memory CD45RA+ cells. Here immunoSEQ multiplex PCR was the method, and the copy in TCRdb shows in-frame clones only, minus some. The profile covers approximately 2,200,000 clones, with around 93% appearing a single time and 1.5% to 2% taken by the ten largest. Sequencing used naive CD8+ T cells from PBMCs. Every receptor here comes from a man between 18 and 29 years old in good health. Some clones in this sample may be carry-over from other donors' samples.

The chain recombines TRBV28 with TRBJ2-1; tentative D call: TRBD2 (5 bases). In germline, CDR1 is MDHEN, CDR2 SYDVKM. The ends were cut back, 2 bases at V and 5 bases at J, with 10 bases in the middle. This CDR3 contains 14 residues. CDR3 nucleotide sequence: TGTGCCAGCAGTTTAGGCCCTAGCAACAATGAGCAGTTCTTC. Its protein is CASSLGPSNNEQFF.

The sample holds a few counts of this clone. Other DNA sequences in the sample encode the same CDR3. The V call is TRBV29-1, the J call TRBJ2-7; TRBD1 aligns across 9 bases. Germline values: CDR1 SQVTM, CDR2 ANQGSEA. The V and J ends lost 4 bases and 3 bases, in that order; junction bases with no gene match: 1. The CDR3 loop spans 12 amino acids. CDR3 nucleotide sequence: TGCAGCGTTGTGGGACAGGGCTACGAGCAGTACTTC. Residues: CSVVGQGYEQYF.

Written as DNA, the CDR3 is TGTGCCAGCAGCGATGTTTTCGGGGCCCGTGAAGCTTTCTTT. Protein product: CASSDVFGAREAFF. V is TRBV6-1 and J is TRBJ1-1; possible D gene TRBD1, 5 bases. V lost 6 bases and J lost 7, with 18 bases in between. Germline loops: CDR1 MNHNS, CDR2 SASEGT. The CDR3 length is 14 residues.